A single sample is the source of the 29 T cell receptor beta chains below, sequenced in a study of T-cell memory formation after mild COVID-19. MiXCR, run by TCRdb on the 5' RACE reads, gives a single entry per CDR3 protein. The sample contains over 350,000 distinct CDR3 sequences, roughly 15% of which appear only once. Sequenced: PBMCs or a T cell subset sorted from them (not recorded which). The receptor source for this set is a man between 18 and 35 years old who had mild COVID-19 (a few samples of this study predate the infection). Cell type and time point are not known.

V gene TRBV6-5 combines with J gene TRBJ1-3; TRBD1 is a possible D gene (5 bases). V was shortened by 0 bases and J by 0 bases, with 6 bases between the two germline ends. The CDR3 extends over 15 amino acids. Germline values: CDR1 MNHEY, CDR2 SVGAGI. This chain's CDR3 is CASSYSGDSGNTIYF. In nucleotides, the CDR3 is TGTGCCAGCAGTTACTCAGGGGACTCTGGAAACACCATATATTTT.

V is TRBV5-1 and J is TRBJ2-5; D is possibly TRBD2 (5 bases). CDR1 is SGHRS and CDR2 is YFSETQ in the germline V gene. Trimming took 4 bases from V and 0 from J, leaving 13 bases between them. The length of the CDR3 is 15 residues. CDR3: CASSPIPGDQETQYF. CDR3 DNA: TGCGCCAGCAGCCCCATTCCCGGGGACCAAGAGACCCAGTACTTC.

The J gene is TRBJ1-5, the V gene TRBV21-1; TRBD1, as called in the table, went unchecked against the DNA. TRBV21-1 is termed a pseudogene. The CDR3 length is 14 residues. This CDR3 reads CATEGQTRHQPQHF. In DNA, the CDR3 is TGTGCCACCGAGGGACAGACGCGACATCAGCCCCAGCATTTT.

This clonotype occurred a few times. This sequence joins TRBV12-3 or TRBV12-4 and TRBJ1-6; TRBD1 matches 7 bases. V was pared by 8 bases and J by 10 bases, with 8 bases of the junction left unmatched. This CDR3 is 13 amino acids long. The CDR3, as DNA: TGTGCCAGCGCCCGGGACAGTAACTCACCCCTCCACTTT. Translating gives CASARDSNSPLHF.

The chain employs TRBV7-9 and TRBJ2-3, with D perhaps being TRBD1 or TRBD2 (6 bases each). Germline V gives CDR1 SEHNR, CDR2 FQNEAQ (reference sequence). V lost 5 bases and J lost 11, with 14 bases in between. This CDR3 is 12 amino acids long. CDR3 in amino acids: CASSPRGEEQYF. The CDR3, as DNA: TGTGCCAGCAGCCCGAGGGGGGAAGAGCAGTATTTT. The complete variable domain, with remaining parts taken from reference TRBV7-9 and TRBJ2-3, reads DTGVSQNPRHKITKRGQNVTFRCDPISEHNRLYWYRQTLGQGPEFLTYFQNEAQLEKSRLLSDRFSAERPKGSFSTLEIQRTEQGDSAMYLCASSPRGEEQYFGPGTRLTVL.

This clonotype appeared many times. The chain joins TRBV11-3 to TRBJ2-1; D call uncertain. Trimming pared 5 bases from V and 7 bases from J, leaving 12 bases between. Germline-derived CDR1 and CDR2 are SGHNT and YENEEA. The CDR3 has 13 amino acids. The CDR3 DNA reads as TGTGCCAGCAGCCCCTCCGGGTGGAATGAGCAGTTCTTC. Protein: CASSPSGWNEQFF. The variable domain in full, completed from reference TRBV11-3 and TRBJ2-1, reads EAGVVQSPRYKIIEKKQPVAFWCNPISGHNTLYWYLQNLGQGPELLIRYENEEAVDDSQLPKDRFSAERLKGVDSTLKIQPAELGDSAVYLCASSPSGWNEQFFGPGTRLTVL.

The V call is TRBV5-6, the J call TRBJ1-2; possibly TRBD1 for D (6 bases). V lost 4 bases and J lost 5, with 9 bases in between. In germline, CDR1 is SGHDT, CDR2 YYEEEE. The CDR3 consists of 12 residues. This CDR3 reads CASSPGQYGYTF. CDR3 coding DNA: TGTGCCAGCAGCCCAGGACAGTATGGCTACACCTTC.

This clonotype was observed many times. The V and J genes are TRBV7-2 and TRBJ2-1; D is perhaps TRBD2 (5 bases). Looked up from germline, CDR1 is SGHTA and CDR2 is FQGNSA. The CDR3 totals 15 residues. Trimming removed 3 bases at V and 7 bases at J, with 16 bases between. In DNA, the CDR3 is TGTGCCAGCAGCTTGGACTCGGGCAGGCGGAATGAGCAGTTCTTC. Its translation is CASSLDSGRRNEQFF.

The chain couples TRBV27 to TRBJ2-7, with TRBD1 as a possible D gene (5 bases). The CDR3 covers 14 residues. Trimming removed 2 bases from V and 5 bases from J, with 13 bases in between. Looked up from germline, CDR1 is MNHEY and CDR2 is SMNVEV (reference sequence). The CDR3 bases are TGTGCCAGCAGTTTACAGGGCCCGAGCCACGAGCAGTACTTC. This codes for CASSLQGPSHEQYF.

This clonotype turned up a few times. V gene TRBV5-5 combines with J gene TRBJ2-3, with TRBD1 identical over 7 bases. The junction had 6 bases not matched to a gene; V was cut back by 4 bases and J by 4 bases. Looked up from germline, CDR1 is SGHKS and CDR2 is YYEKEE (reference sequence). The CDR3 loop spans 14 amino acids. The CDR3 spells CASSEITGADTQYF. For the CDR3, the DNA is TGTGCCAGCAGCGAAATTACAGGGGCAGATACGCAGTATTTT.

This clonotype was counted a few times. V and J are TRBV20-1 and TRBJ2-3; maybe TRBD2 (6 bases). The germline V gene has CDR1 DFQATT and CDR2 SNEGSKA (reference sequence). Trimming took 3 bases from V and 0 from J, leaving 13 bases between them. This CDR3 region has 15 residues. The CDR3 is CSASPTGTSTDTQYF. The CDR3 coding sequence is TGCAGTGCTAGTCCTACCGGGACTAGCACAGATACGCAGTATTTT.

This clonotype was observed many times. The chain is built from TRBV2 and TRBJ2-3, with D possibly being TRBD1 (6 bases). V was shortened by 1 base and J by 5 bases, with 13 bases between the two germline ends. CDR3 length equals 15 residues. Germline V lookup: CDR1 SNHLY, CDR2 FYNNEI. This CDR3 reads CASSEEAGVQDTQYF. The CDR3 DNA follows: TGTGCCAGCAGTGAAGAGGCAGGGGTCCAAGATACGCAGTATTTT. Full variable domain (outside the CDR3, taken from reference TRBV2 and TRBJ2-3): EPEVTQTPSHQVTQMGQEVILRCVPISNHLYFYWYRQILGQKVEFLVSFYNNEISEKSEIFDDQFSVERPDGSNFTLKIRSTKLEDSAMYFCASSEEAGVQDTQYFGPGTRLTVL.

This clonotype was counted many times. J is TRBJ2-5 and V is TRBV7-2, with TRBD2 matching over 12 bases. The CDR3 has 16 amino acids. The germline V gene has CDR1 SGHTA and CDR2 FQGNSA. V lost 0 bases and J lost 1; bases outside the gene matches: 0. Here the CDR3 reads CASSLATSGGQETQYF. CDR3 DNA sequence: TGTGCCAGCAGCTTAGCGACTAGCGGGGGCCAAGAGACCCAGTACTTC. Full variable domain (missing parts from reference TRBV7-2 and TRBJ2-5): GAGVSQSPSNKVTEKGKDVELRCDPISGHTALYWYRQSLGQGLEFLIYFQGNSAPDKSGLPSDRFSAERTGGSVSTLTIQRTQQEDSAVYLCASSLATSGGQETQYFGPGTRLLVL.

The rearrangement links TRBV14 to TRBJ2-1, with D tentatively TRBD2 (7 bases). This CDR3 is built from 17 residues. V was shortened by 4 bases and J by 7 bases, with 23 bases between the two germline ends. The germline V gene encodes CDR1 SGHDN and CDR2 FVKESK. DNA of the CDR3: TGTGCCAGCAGCCCCGGATCAGGGGCGGGAGTATATAATGAGCAGTTCTTC. This gives the protein CASSPGSGAGVYNEQFF.

The J gene is TRBJ2-1, the V gene TRBV24-1; 7 bases line up with TRBD1. V shed 3 bases, J shed 4 bases, and the junction held 8 bases outside the gene matches. The CDR3 totals 16 residues. Per germline, CDR1 KGHDR and CDR2 SFDVKD. The CDR3 DNA reads TGTGCCACCAGTGATCCGACAGGGAACCATTACAATGAGCAGTTCTTC. It specifies CATSDPTGNHYNEQFF.

This clonotype was counted between two and nine times. The chain carries TRBV7-2 and TRBJ2-7; D may correspond to TRBD1 or TRBD2 (5 bases each). Germline-derived CDR1 and CDR2 are SGHTA and FQGNSA. The CDR3 has 13 amino acids. Deletions cut 5 bases from V and 3 bases from J, with 11 bases between. As DNA, the CDR3 is TGTGCCAGCAGCCCCCGGGACGACTACGAGCAGTACTTC. Translated: CASSPRDDYEQYF.

The chain combines TRBV14 with TRBJ1-2; the D gene is possibly TRBD1 (6 bases). V lost 11 bases and J 7 bases, leaving 20 bases between the germline ends. Per the germline V gene, CDR1 is SGHDN and CDR2 is FVKESK. This CDR3 contains 13 residues. CDR3 loop: CALRGDEHTGYTF. The CDR3 DNA reads as TGTGCCTTAAGGGGGGACGAGCATACTGGCTACACCTTC. Variable domain in full (rest from reference TRBV14 and TRBJ1-2): EAGVTQFPSHSVIEKGQTVTLRCDPISGHDNLYWYRRVMGKEIKFLLHFVKESKQDESGMPNNRFLAERTGGTYSTLKVQPAELEDSGVYFCALRGDEHTGYTFGSGTRLTVV.

This clonotype came up a few times. The gene calls are TRBV7-2 and TRBJ2-3, with D possibly TRBD2 on 6 matching bases. The CDR3 is 13 residues long. V was cut by 6 bases and J by 4 bases, with 11 bases left in between. Germline loops: CDR1 SGHTA, CDR2 FQGNSA. The CDR3: CASRTTRADTQYF. CDR3 nucleotides: TGTGCCAGCAGGACGACTAGAGCAGATACGCAGTATTTT.

This rearrangement joins TRBV4-3 to TRBJ2-3, with D perhaps TRBD2 (6 bases). Between the trimmed V and J ends, which lost 4 bases and 4 bases, there was a span of 12 bases. The CDR3 sequence is 14 residues long. Germline assignment: CDR1 LGHNA and CDR2 YSLEER. In DNA, the CDR3 is TGCGCCAGCAGCCCGACCTGGGGGGCAGATACGCAGTATTTT. This codes for CASSPTWGADTQYF.

This clonotype was recorded a few times. The rearrangement links TRBV6-5 to TRBJ2-7, with 8 positions matching TRBD1. The CDR3 covers 15 residues. J was trimmed by 0 bases and V by 6 bases; bases with no gene match: 7. CDR1 is MNHEY, CDR2 SVGAGI, per germline. CDR3 sequence reads: CASSQGQGSSYEQYV. CDR3 sequence (DNA): TGTGCCAGCAGCCAAGGACAGGGATCCTCCTACGAGCAGTACGTC.

Many counts were recorded for this clonotype. The chain employs TRBV12-3 or TRBV12-4 and TRBJ2-1, with D possibly TRBD2 on 5 matching bases. The CDR3 has 15 residues. The V gene lost 5 bases and the J gene lost 5 bases, with 16 bases spanning the gap. The CDR3 sequence is CASSEPGRAHNEQFF. CDR3 DNA: TGTGCCAGCAGTGAGCCGGGAAGAGCCCACAATGAGCAGTTCTTC.

The J gene is TRBJ1-1, the V gene TRBV12-3 or TRBV12-4; 8 nucleotides align to TRBD1. The length of the CDR3 is 17 residues. Unmatched junction bases numbered 15, after V lost 6 bases and J lost 3 bases. The CDR3 loop reads CASRAGGRLFRYTEAFF. The CDR3 DNA follows: TGTGCCAGCAGGGCAGGGGGCCGTTTATTTCGTTACACTGAAGCTTTCTTT.

This clonotype was observed a handful of times. This chain links TRBV5-1 with TRBJ2-3, with 7 bases fitting TRBD2. V gave up 6 bases and J gave up 2 bases; unmatched junction bases: 9. CDR1 is SGHRS, CDR2 YFSETQ, per germline. The CDR3 is 15 residues long. CDR3 amino acids: CASTTLAGDTDTQYF. CDR3 sequence (DNA): TGCGCCAGCACCACCCTGGCGGGGGACACAGATACGCAGTATTTT. Full variable domain (remainder filled in from reference TRBV5-1 and TRBJ2-3): KAGVTQTPRYLIKTRGQQVTLSCSPISGHRSVSWYQQTPGQGLQFLFEYFSETQRNKGNFPGRFSGRQFSNSRSEMNVSTLELGDSALYLCASTTLAGDTDTQYFGPGTRLTVL.

This clonotype appeared a few times. The V call is TRBV12-3 or TRBV12-4, the J call TRBJ2-7; a possible D gene is TRBD2 (6 bases). V was pared by 2 bases and J by 6 bases, with 11 bases between. This CDR3 contains 13 residues. In DNA, the CDR3 is TGTGCCAGCAGTTTATTGGAGGGAAGCGAGCAGTACGTC. It translates to CASSLLEGSEQYV.

The table lists this clonotype with a few counts. This chain joins TRBV6-2 or TRBV6-3 and TRBJ2-1; D is unclear. V shed 2 bases and J shed 5 bases, with 10 bases lying between them. Germline V gene data show CDR1 as MNHEY and CDR2 as SVGEGT. The CDR3 covers 14 residues. CDR3 residues: CASSYLLPNNEQFF. CDR3 bases: TGTGCCAGCAGTTACCTACTACCCAACAATGAGCAGTTCTTC.

This clonotype was detected a few times. This chain connects TRBV7-6 to TRBJ2-5; 8 positions match TRBD2. This CDR3 is 15 amino acids long. V lost 1 base and J lost 4; bases outside the gene matches: 5. CDR1 SGHVS and CDR2 FNYEAQ come from the germline V gene. The CDR3 region is CASSLVGLAGETQYF. CDR3 nucleotide sequence: TGTGCCAGCAGCTTAGTAGGTCTAGCGGGAGAGACCCAGTACTTC.

The rearrangement links TRBV4-3 to TRBJ2-3; D is unclear. The germline V gene has CDR1 LGHNA and CDR2 YSLEER. V was cut by 4 bases and J by 0 bases, with 17 bases left in between. The CDR3 runs 17 residues. The CDR3 sequence is CASSPRKVLRSTDTQYF. The CDR3 DNA follows: TGCGCCAGCAGCCCCCGCAAGGTATTGCGAAGCACAGATACGCAGTATTTT.

Here the CDR3 DNA reads TGTGCCAGCAGCTTAGATGGGGGGTTTAGCGGCGAGACCCAGTACTTC. Translation: CASSLDGGFSGETQYF. The chain joins TRBV11-2 to TRBJ2-5; D might be TRBD2 (6 bases). Germline V gene lookup returns CDR1 SGHAT and CDR2 FQNNGV. The V end was cut by 0 bases, the J end by 5 bases, with 16 bases between. The CDR3 spans 16 residues.

This clonotype was seen a handful of times. The chain links TRBV5-4 to TRBJ1-6; D perhaps matches TRBD1 (5 bases). With 7 bases removed from V and 7 bases from J, the gap between germline ends came to 9 bases. The CDR3 is made up of 12 amino acids. The germline V gene has CDR1 SGHNT and CDR2 YYREEE (reference sequence). CDR3 DNA sequence: TGTGCCAGCCGGGACGGAAATTCACCCCTCCACTTT. Its protein is CASRDGNSPLHF.